This TCR beta chain derives from a study of cytomegalovirus exposure and HLA in healthy donors (dated by TCRdb to 2015 to 2018). Concerning the study at large: In an earlier analysis of fewer than 750 of the donors, about 260 Gb of sequence data and 90 million to 120 million unique TCR beta sequences from 150 million to 200 million T cells were reported. About 280 gigabases of sequencing data and around 88 million unique TCR sequences made up an early release that covered several hundred HLA-typed donors. Of the 300 to 450 genotyped donors, approximately 83% fell in the genetic ancestry cluster associated with self-reported Caucasian donors. The study aimed to test whether signatures of past pathogen exposure could be identified by cataloging public T cell receptors. The study used immunosequencing to profile the T cell repertoires of 666 subjects and linked those repertoires to cytomegalovirus serostatus. Along with the roughly 670-subject first cohort, a separate validation cohort of over a hundred different subjects was used. To predict cytomegalovirus infection status, the study combined high-throughput TCR immunosequencing, statistical association of individual TCRs with disease status, and machine learning. To study patterns of TCR occurrence, a later analysis re-analyzed previously published TCR beta repertoires from around 660 donors and added high-resolution HLA genotyping. In the later analysis, no new phenotypic data were used to find candidate immune exposures; instead, reliance was placed on TCR beta sequences and their occurrence across donors. To decide whether each TCR beta V gene segment behaved as functional or pseudogenic, an earlier analysis of some 600 of the donors relied on high-throughput TCR beta sequencing. Donor age, sex, ethnicity and CMV serostatus were compiled alongside the repertoire data. A later genetic analysis used genome-wide SNP genotypes for about 60% of the roughly 670 donors, treating that subset as a discovery cohort. Every repertoire in the discovery cohort had been generated on one and the same sequencing platform. HLA typing covered class I and class II loci at four-digit resolution. Typing coverage differed by locus: A, B, C, DRB1 and DQB1 were typed in about 620-640 donors, DQA1 in roughly 510, DPA1 in 600 to 610, and DPB1 in around 440. Four or five DR-DQ haplotypes were handled as single units for association and clustering, since linkage in the cohort was strong. On average, about 200,000 unique TCR beta nucleotide sequences were sequenced per donor among about 400 genotyped donors of the cohort, with roughly 19% of those sequences being non-productive.

In total, fewer than 750 healthy bone marrow donors made up the cohort. At the time of sampling, every cohort member was nominally healthy, though immune exposures that went unrecorded were likely present. Of the 666 cohort members, just under 300 had a positive CMV serostatus and about 360 had a negative one, while no CMV serostatus was recorded for the donor. Each donor provided a peripheral blood sample, and peripheral blood mononuclear cells were used for TCR beta sequencing. Genomic DNA extraction from the blood cell samples was performed with the Qiagen DNeasy Blood Extraction Kit. About this clone itself: The antigen it recognizes is unknown. Per-nucleotide qualities are absent, and no much larger clonotype sits a single base away.

Library creation used the immunoSEQ multiplex PCR assay. A mixture of 60 forward primers for TCR Vbeta segments and 13 reverse primers for TCR Jbeta segments was used in the multiplex PCR. The CDR3 region of rearranged TCR beta genes was amplified from genomic DNA with a multiplex PCR assay. Amplified TCR beta libraries were sequenced as 87-base-pair reads on the Illumina HiSeq System. The study's own analysis went as follows. A later analysis counted approximately 84 million unique TCR beta chains across the 550 to 750 repertoires, and some 12 million of these chains were shared by at least two donors. Raw reads were error-corrected and collapsed into unique sequences by a nearest-neighbor algorithm in which closely related sequences were merged to remove PCR and sequencing errors. Alignment of CDR3 sequences to IMGT reference sequences was used to assign V, D and J gene segments. For a sequence to be retained, at least a six-nucleotide match to both a V gene segment and a J gene segment was required. A rearrangement counted as productive if the CDR3 had no stop codons and remained in frame with V and J, and every other rearrangement counted as non-productive. Following IMGT convention, CDR3 was defined as the stretch from the second conserved V-encoded cysteine up to the conserved J-encoded phenylalanine. The earlier analysis of about 590 of the donors excluded sequences that lacked an unambiguous match to a single V gene segment. An earlier analysis of approximately 590 of the donors classified V segments as functional when productive rearrangements were above 56.7% and as segregating when the standard deviation between donors was above 5%. A statistical classification framework was developed to diagnose cytomegalovirus status using the catalog of TCR beta chain sequences. V and J gene assignment, in a later analysis, came from comparing TCR nucleotide sequences with IMGT/GENE-DB human TR gene sequences. A later analysis assigned CDR3 sequences and most-parsimonious VDJ recombination scenarios with the TCRdist pipeline. A later analysis defined each TCR beta chain by its CDR3 amino acid sequence plus V-gene family, and excluded reads lacking a unique V-gene family. In a later analysis, 450 to 600 highly shared, low-generation-probability nucleotide sequences were removed to address suspected cross-contamination and a sequencing artifact. For each public chain, a later analysis derived a clonal expansion index from normalized ranks of inferred template counts within each repertoire. A later analysis computed generation probabilities with a VDJ recombination model fitted to out-of-frame rearrangements, and checked the results against IGoR. In a later analysis, hypergeometric tests were used to score TCR-TCR, TCR-HLA and TCR-CMV co-occurrence, with a repertoire-size bias correction applied to TCR pairs. False discovery rates were estimated in a later analysis by permuting HLA or CMV assignments 20 times. In a later analysis, co-occurring TCRs were grouped using DBSCAN, and TCRdist sequence similarity was added for clustering within HLA-allele-positive subsets. For co-occurrence clustering, repertoires with fewer than 30,000 or more than 120,000 public chains were excluded, along with roughly five repertoires with anomalous nucleotide sharing. The table was pulled from immuneACCESS by TCRdb, which kept in-frame rearrangements only. Such tables lose some clones; where checked, under half of the loss comes from unresolved V genes, and the rest has no known cause. The DNA was the basis for D and trimming; V, J and clone size are from that table. The sample records 150,000 to 200,000 clones, over 75% of which are singletons. Of the sample, roughly 1.9% is held by the ten largest clones.

General study outcomes and caveats: Most TCR sequences were seen in very few donors, while some public TCRs were found in many individuals. Broadly in line with IMGT annotations, most TCR beta V segments showed up in productive rearrangements about 90% or about 30% of the time in an earlier analysis of under 700 of the donors. Linkage disequilibrium might explain the correlated functional status among segregating V segments, but an unknown experimental factor could not be excluded. Cytomegalovirus status was reported to be diagnosed by the classifier with high specificity and sensitivity in both the original and validation cohorts. This cohort had only TCR beta chains sequenced, and the lack of alpha or paired-chain data limited which features could be detected. In a later analysis, 16,951 TCR beta sequences were associated with specific HLA alleles at a false discovery rate of 0.05. According to a later analysis, TCR association rates differed among HLA loci, with DRB1 alleles showing the most associated TCRs and HLA-C alleles showing the fewest. A further reported finding was that TCR beta sequences accurately predicted the HLA-A and HLA-B alleles for most subjects in the first cohort. A total of 150 or so TCR beta chains were listed by the study as associated with cytomegalovirus. Several of the top co-occurrence clusters appeared to be linked to parvovirus B19, influenza, CMV and Epstein-Barr virus, according to a later analysis. The presence/absence analyses assumed that sequencing depth was roughly uniform across donors, and that assumption may not be true. In a later analysis, HLA-associated TCR beta chains were found to be more clonally expanded and to have lower generation probabilities than equally common non-associated chains. According to the authors, the approach could potentially be generalized to other disease states and immunological phenotypes. Because HLA typing was unavailable for some donors at each locus, only the typed subset was used in association tests. A later genetic analysis associated a missense DCLRE1C variant with V-gene and J-gene trimming of TCR beta chains, and an independent cohort replicated the association. A cluster of highly shared sequence variants was judged likely to represent a technical artifact of the sequencing pipeline. In vitro tests confirmed that a few of the cytomegalovirus-associated TCR beta chains recognize cytomegalovirus antigens. The earlier analysis of a few hundred of the donors excluded 15 to 20 rarely observed V segments, including chromosome 9 orphons, because counts were too low. Most CMV-associated TCR beta chains appeared to be HLA-restricted in a later analysis, and the HLA associations seemed to be driven largely by CMV exposure. A later genetic analysis reported fewer N-insertions in productive TCRs among donors in an Asian-associated ancestry cluster than the roughly 640-donor mean. The only immune exposure information available for the cohort was CMV serostatus. When HLA alleles, especially DR and DQ, strongly co-occurred, attributing TCR associations to individual alleles was difficult.

This clonotype was sampled from a human donor in good health. Sequences were obtained from PBMCs.

The DNA sequence is as follows: TGTGCCAGCAGCTTAGGGGCGGGGGACCAAGAGACCCAGTACTTC. This translates into CASSLGAGDQETQYF. The rearranged chain carries TRBV7-9 and TRBJ2-5, with 7 junctional bases fitting TRBD2. For CDR1 and CDR2, the germline V gene (reference sequence) lists SEHNR and FQNEAQ. V is trimmed back by 1 base and J by 0 bases, and the junction contains 2 bases that no gene match accounts for. The CDR3 runs 15 residues from the cysteine to the phenylalanine. Only CDR3 DNA remains: 45 bases, in frame from the first base. Reference TRBV7-9 and TRBJ2-5 genes cover what lies past the CDR3, so the full variable domain is DTGVSQNPRHKITKRGQNVTFRCDPISEHNRLYWYRQTLGQGPEFLTYFQNEAQLEKSRLLSDRFSAERPKGSFSTLEIQRTEQGDSAMYLCASSLGAGDQETQYFGPGTRLLVL.